Each of the 2 T cell receptor beta chains below was sequenced from the same sample in a study of blood T cell repertoires in COVID-19. Produced via immunoSEQ multiplex PCR; TCRdb's table is partial and in-frame only. Here the sample spans some 210,000 clones, 80% to 95% being singletons. The sequenced sample was peripheral blood. The origin of the receptors is a man in his fifties or sixties with COVID-19, enrolled during active disease.

The V call is TRBV24-1, the J call TRBJ1-2; D gene uncertain. V dropped 3 bases and J dropped 4 bases, with 23 bases sitting between them. This CDR3 region has 18 residues. Germline V gene lookup returns CDR1 KGHDR and CDR2 SFDVKD. The CDR3: CATSDPMGGPGNFYGYTF. For the CDR3, the DNA is TGTGCCACCAGTGATCCAATGGGCGGCCCGGGGAACTTCTATGGCTACACCTTC.

The chain joins TRBV2 to TRBJ2-7, with 7 bases lining up with TRBD1. The CDR3 spans 22 residues. V gave up 1 base and J gave up 2 bases; unmatched junction bases: 26. Germline V gene data show CDR1 as SNHLY and CDR2 as FYNNEI. The CDR3 loop is CASSEVDPIASRYRDRTYEQYF. Written as DNA, the CDR3 is TGTGCCAGCAGTGAAGTAGACCCCATCGCGTCAAGATACCGGGACAGAACCTACGAGCAGTACTTC.